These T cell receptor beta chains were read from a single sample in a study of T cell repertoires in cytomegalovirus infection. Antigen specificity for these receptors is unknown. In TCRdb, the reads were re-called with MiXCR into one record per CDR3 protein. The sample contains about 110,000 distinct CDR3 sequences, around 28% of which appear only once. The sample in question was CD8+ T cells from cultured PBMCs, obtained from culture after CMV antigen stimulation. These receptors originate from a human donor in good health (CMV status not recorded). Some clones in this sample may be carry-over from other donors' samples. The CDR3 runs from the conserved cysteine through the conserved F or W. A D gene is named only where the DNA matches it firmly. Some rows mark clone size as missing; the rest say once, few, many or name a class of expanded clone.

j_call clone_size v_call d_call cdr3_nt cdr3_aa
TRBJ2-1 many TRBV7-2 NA TGTGCCAGCAGTTATCACAGCTCCTACAATGAGCAGTTCTTC CASSYHSSYNEQFF
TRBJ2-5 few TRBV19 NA TGTGCCAGTGGGGGGGGCTACGCGGGAGAGACCCAGTACTTC CASGGGYAGETQYF
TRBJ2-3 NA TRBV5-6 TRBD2 TGTGCCAGCAGTTATAGCGGGGAATCGGCAGATACGCAGTATTTT CASSYSGESADTQYF
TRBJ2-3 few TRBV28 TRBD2 TGTGCCAGCACCTCCGGGGCTAGCGGGGGGTCGCTTAGCACAGATACGCAGTATTTT CASTSGASGGSLSTDTQYF
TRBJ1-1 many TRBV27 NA TGTGCCAGCAGTCCCCAACGATGGAGTGATGAAGCTTTCTTT CASSPQRWSDEAFF
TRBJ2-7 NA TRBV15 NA TGTGCCACCAGCAGAGGCTCCAGTTACGAGCAGTACTTC CATSRGSSYEQYF
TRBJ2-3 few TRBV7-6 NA TGTGCCAGCAGCTTATATCGGGGGGCCGCAGATACGCAGTATTTT CASSLYRGAADTQYF
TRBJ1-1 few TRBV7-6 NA TGTGCCAGCAGCTTGGCGGGATTCGTCACTGAAGCTTTCTTT CASSLAGFVTEAFF
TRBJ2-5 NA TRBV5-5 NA TGTGCCAGCAGGTGGGGTGGAGGGGAAGAGACCCAGTACTTC CASRWGGGEETQYF
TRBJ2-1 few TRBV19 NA TGTGCCAGTAGTATAGTCCCTGGGAACAGTGAGCAGTTCTTC CASSIVPGNSEQFF
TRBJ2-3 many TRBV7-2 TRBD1 TGTGCCAGCAGCTTAGATTCTTTGACAGGGGTGATCCGAAGCACAGATACGCAGTATTTT CASSLDSLTGVIRSTDTQYF
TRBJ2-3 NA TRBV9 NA TGTGCTTCAAAAGGCCCCCACGATACGCAGTATTTT CASKGPHDTQYF
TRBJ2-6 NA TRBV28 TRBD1 TGTGCCAGCAGAGAGGCAGGGGGTTCTTCTGGGGCCAACGTCCTGACTTTC CASREAGGSSGANVLTF
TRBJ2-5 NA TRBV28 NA TGTGCCAGCAGTTTAAACCCGTTGGGGGAGACCCAGTACTTC CASSLNPLGETQYF
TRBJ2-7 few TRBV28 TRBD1 TGTGCCAGCAGAACGGGACAGGGGTACGAGCAGTACTTC CASRTGQGYEQYF
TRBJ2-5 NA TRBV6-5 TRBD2 TGTGCCAGCAGTTACGGCGGGGGGGCGGGAGAGACCCAGTACTTC CASSYGGGAGETQYF
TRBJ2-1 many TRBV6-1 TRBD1 TGTGCCAGCAGCCTACTAGACCGGGACAGGGTATACAATGAGCAGTTCTTC CASSLLDRDRVYNEQFF
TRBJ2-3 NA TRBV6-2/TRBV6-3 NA TGTGCCAGCATAGCCGGCGCTACGCAGTATTTT CASIAGATQYF
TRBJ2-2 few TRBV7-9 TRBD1 TGTGCCAGCAGCTTATGGACAGGGTTGGGGGAGCTGTTTTTT CASSLWTGLGELFF
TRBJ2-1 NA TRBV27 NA TGTGCCAGCAGTGGGACGACCACCTACAATGAGCAGTTCTTC CASSGTTTYNEQFF
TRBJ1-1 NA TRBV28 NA TGTGCCAGCACGGCCACCATGAACACTGAAGCTTTCTTT CASTATMNTEAFF
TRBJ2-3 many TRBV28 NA TGTGCCAGCAGTCCCGACCCCCCCGGGGGAGAATACACAGATACGCAGTATTTT CASSPDPPGGEYTDTQYF
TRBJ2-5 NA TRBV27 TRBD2 TGTGCCAGCAGTTTTTTGACTAGCGGGGAGACCCAGTACTTC CASSFLTSGETQYF
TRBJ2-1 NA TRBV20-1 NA TGCAGTGCTAGAGGGAGTTTGGGTCGGGGGAGCTCCTACAATGAGCAGTTCTTC CSARGSLGRGSSYNEQFF
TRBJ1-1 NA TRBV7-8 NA TGTGCCAGCAGCCAGGGTAACGGACTGAGCACTGAAGCTTTCTTT CASSQGNGLSTEAFF
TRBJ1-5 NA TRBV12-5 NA TGTGCTAGTGGTTTGTCGGGTAGCAATCAGCCCCAGCATTTT CASGLSGSNQPQHF
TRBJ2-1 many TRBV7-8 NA TGTGCCAGCAGCTCAGGGGCTGATGAGCAGTTCTTC CASSSGADEQFF
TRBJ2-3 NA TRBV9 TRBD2 TGTGCCAGCAGCGAGCCCCGAGCGGGGCCTAGCACAGATACGCAGTATTTT CASSEPRAGPSTDTQYF
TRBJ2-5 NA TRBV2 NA TGTGCCAGCAGTGTAGTTGGGGGCGGGTACCAAGAGACCCAGTACTTC CASSVVGGGYQETQYF
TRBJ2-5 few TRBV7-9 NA TGTGCCAGCAGCCCCCCGGGGGTCCAAGAGACCCAGTACTTC CASSPPGVQETQYF
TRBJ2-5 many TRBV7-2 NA TGTGCCAGCAGCTCAGATGGGGGTGAGACCCAGTACTTC CASSSDGGETQYF